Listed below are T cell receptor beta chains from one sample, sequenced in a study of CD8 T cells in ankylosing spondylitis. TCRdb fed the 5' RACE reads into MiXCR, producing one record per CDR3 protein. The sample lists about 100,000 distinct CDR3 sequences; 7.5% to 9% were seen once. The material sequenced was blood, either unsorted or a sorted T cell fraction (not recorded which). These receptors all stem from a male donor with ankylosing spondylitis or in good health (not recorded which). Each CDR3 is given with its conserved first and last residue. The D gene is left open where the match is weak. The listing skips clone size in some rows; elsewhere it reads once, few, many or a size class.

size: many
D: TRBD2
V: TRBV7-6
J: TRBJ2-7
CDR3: CASSSTGTSGRDEQYF
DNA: TGTGCCAGCAGCTCTACCGGGACTAGCGGGAGGGACGAGCAGTACTTC

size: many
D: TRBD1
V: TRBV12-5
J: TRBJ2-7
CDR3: CASGLVATGGSEQYF
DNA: TGTGCTAGTGGTTTGGTCGCGACAGGGGGATCCGAGCAGTACTTC

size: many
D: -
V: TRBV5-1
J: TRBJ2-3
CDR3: CASSYYHRDITDTQYF
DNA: TGCGCCAGCAGCTACTACCATCGGGACATCACAGATACGCAGTATTTT

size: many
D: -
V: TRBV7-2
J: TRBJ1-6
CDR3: CASSSRGSSYNSPLHF
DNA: TGTGCCAGCAGTTCGCGGGGGAGCTCCTATAATTCACCCCTCCACTTT

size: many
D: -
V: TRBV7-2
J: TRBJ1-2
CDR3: CASSLRLGDGYTF
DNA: TGTGCCAGCAGCTTACGTCTCGGGGACGGCTACACCTTC

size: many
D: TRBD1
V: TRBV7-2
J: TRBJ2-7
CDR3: CASSLDRGREQYF
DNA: TGTGCCAGCAGTTTGGACAGGGGGCGAGAGCAGTACTTC

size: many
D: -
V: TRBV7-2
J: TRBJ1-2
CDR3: CASTLQGVYGYTF
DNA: TGTGCCAGCACCCTCCAGGGAGTCTATGGCTACACCTTC

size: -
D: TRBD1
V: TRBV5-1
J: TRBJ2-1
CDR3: CASSDPGQGNYERFF
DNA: TGCGCCAGCAGCGACCCGGGACAGGGAAATTATGAGCGGTTCTTC

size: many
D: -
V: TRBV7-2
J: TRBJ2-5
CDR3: CASSLVGYQETQYF
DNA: TGTGCCAGCAGCTTAGTAGGGTACCAAGAGACCCAGTACTTC

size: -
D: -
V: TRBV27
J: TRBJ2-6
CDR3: CASSWVGSGANVLTF
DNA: TGTGCCAGCAGTTGGGTGGGCTCTGGGGCCAACGTCCTGACTTTC

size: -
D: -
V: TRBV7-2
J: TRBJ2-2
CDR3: CAETRGGSGAELFF
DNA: TGTGCCGAAACAAGAGGCGGGTCAGGCGCGGAGCTGTTTTTT

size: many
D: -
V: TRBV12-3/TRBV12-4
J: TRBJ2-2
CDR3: CASSPKNRETGELFF
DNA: TGTGCCAGCAGTCCTAAAAACAGGGAAACCGGGGAGCTGTTTTTT

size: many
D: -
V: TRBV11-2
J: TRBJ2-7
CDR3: CASSLDTGYEQYF
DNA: TGTGCCAGCAGCTTAGATACAGGGTACGAGCAGTACTTC

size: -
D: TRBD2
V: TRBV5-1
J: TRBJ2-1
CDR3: CASSLTSGRGNEQFF
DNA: TGCGCCAGCAGCTTGACTAGCGGGAGAGGTAATGAGCAGTTCTTC

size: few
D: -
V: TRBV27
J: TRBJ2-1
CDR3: CASSRYNEQFF
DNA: TGTGCCAGCAGTAGATACAATGAGCAGTTCTTC

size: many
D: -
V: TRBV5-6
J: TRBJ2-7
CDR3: CASSFNRDYEQYF
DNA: TGTGCCAGCAGCTTTAACAGGGACTACGAGCAGTACTTC

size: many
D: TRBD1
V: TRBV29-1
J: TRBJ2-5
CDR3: CSVVVGTGGFEETQYF
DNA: TGCAGCGTTGTCGTAGGGACAGGAGGTTTTGAGGAGACCCAGTACTTC

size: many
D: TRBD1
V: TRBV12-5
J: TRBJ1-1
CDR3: CASGLGTGANTEAFF
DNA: TGTGCTAGTGGTTTGGGGACAGGGGCGAACACTGAAGCTTTCTTT

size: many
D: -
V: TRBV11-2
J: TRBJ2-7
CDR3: CASSLVPRTGYEQYF
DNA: TGTGCCAGCAGCTTAGTCCCACGAACAGGTTACGAGCAGTACTTC

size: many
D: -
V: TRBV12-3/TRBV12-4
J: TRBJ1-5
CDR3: CASSHTEGGPQHF
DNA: TGTGCCAGCAGTCATACGGAAGGGGGTCCCCAGCATTTT

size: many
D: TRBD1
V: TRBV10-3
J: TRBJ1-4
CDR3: CAIRAGTGEATNEKLFF
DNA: TGTGCCATCAGAGCCGGGACAGGGGAGGCGACTAATGAAAAACTGTTTTTT

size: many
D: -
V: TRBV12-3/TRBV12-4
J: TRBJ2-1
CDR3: CASSPTGTRNEQFF
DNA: TGTGCCAGCAGTCCGACAGGGACTCGGAATGAGCAGTTCTTC

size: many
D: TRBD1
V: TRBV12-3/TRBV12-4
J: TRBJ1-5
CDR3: CASSPGQGANQPQHF
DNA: TGTGCCAGCAGTCCGGGACAGGGGGCGAATCAGCCCCAGCATTTT

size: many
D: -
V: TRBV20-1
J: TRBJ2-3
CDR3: CSAGGATRGTDTQYF
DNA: TGCAGTGCTGGGGGGGCTACCCGGGGCACAGATACGCAGTATTTT

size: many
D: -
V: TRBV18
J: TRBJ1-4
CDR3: CASSSGGALNEKLFF
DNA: TGTGCCAGCTCGTCAGGAGGAGCCCTTAATGAAAAACTGTTTTTT

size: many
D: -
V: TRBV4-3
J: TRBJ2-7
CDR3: CASSQGLVGQEQYF
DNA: TGCGCCAGCAGCCAAGGTCTTGTAGGGCAAGAGCAGTACTTC

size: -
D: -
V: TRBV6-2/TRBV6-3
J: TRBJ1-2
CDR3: CASSWGRDYDYTF
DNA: TGTGCCAGCAGTTGGGGCAGAGACTATGACTACACCTTC

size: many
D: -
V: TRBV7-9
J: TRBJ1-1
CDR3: CASTPTPNTEAFF
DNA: TGTGCCAGCACCCCAACGCCAAACACTGAAGCTTTCTTT

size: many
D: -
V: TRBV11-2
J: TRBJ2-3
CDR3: CASSLKGLLLSTDTQYF
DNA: TGTGCCAGCAGCCTTAAGGGACTCCTTCTTAGCACAGATACGCAGTATTTT

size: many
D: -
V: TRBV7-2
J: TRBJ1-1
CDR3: CASSRRRGSNTEAFF
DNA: TGTGCCAGCAGCCGCAGGAGGGGCTCGAACACTGAAGCTTTCTTT

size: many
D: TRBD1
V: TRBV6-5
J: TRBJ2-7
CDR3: CASSYMSSGGYEQYF
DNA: TGTGCCAGCAGTTACATGTCATCAGGGGGCTACGAGCAGTACTTC

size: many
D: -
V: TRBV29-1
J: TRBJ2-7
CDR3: CSVVGSRRPYEQYF
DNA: TGCAGCGTTGTGGGTAGCAGGAGACCCTACGAGCAGTACTTC

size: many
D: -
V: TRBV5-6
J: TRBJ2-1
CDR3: CASSLVRRLNEQFF
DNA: TGTGCCAGCAGCTTAGTACGCAGACTCAATGAGCAGTTCTTC

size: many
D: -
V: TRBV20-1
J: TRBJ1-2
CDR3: CSASRALRNYGYTF
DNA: TGCAGTGCTAGCAGGGCTCTTAGAAACTATGGCTACACCTTC

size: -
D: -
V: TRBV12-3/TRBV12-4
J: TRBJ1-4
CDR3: CEETNEKLFF
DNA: TGTGAGGAAACTAATGAAAAACTGTTTTTT

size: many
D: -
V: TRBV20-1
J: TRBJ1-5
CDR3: CSVGQPQHF
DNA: TGCAGTGTGGGTCAGCCCCAGCATTTT

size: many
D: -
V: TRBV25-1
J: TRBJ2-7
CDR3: CASSEFGGSPGGEQYF
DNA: TGTGCCAGCAGTGAATTTGGCGGGTCTCCCGGGGGAGAGCAGTACTTC

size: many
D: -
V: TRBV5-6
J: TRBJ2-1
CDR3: CASTMQEFNEQFF
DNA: TGTGCCAGCACCATGCAGGAGTTCAATGAGCAGTTCTTC

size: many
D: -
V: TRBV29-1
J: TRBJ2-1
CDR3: CSVAKSGQVTYNEQFF
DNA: TGCAGCGTCGCCAAGTCGGGGCAGGTAACCTACAATGAGCAGTTCTTC

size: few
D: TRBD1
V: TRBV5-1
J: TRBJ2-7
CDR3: CASGQGAGYEQYF
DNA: TGCGCCAGCGGACAGGGGGCTGGGTACGAGCAGTACTTC

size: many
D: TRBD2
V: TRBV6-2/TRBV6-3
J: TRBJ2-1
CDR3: CASKKAGTSVYNEQFF
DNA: TGTGCCAGCAAAAAGGCCGGGACTAGCGTCTACAATGAGCAGTTCTTC

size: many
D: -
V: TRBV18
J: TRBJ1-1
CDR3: CASSVEMNTEAFF
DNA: TGTGCCAGCTCAGTAGAGATGAACACTGAAGCTTTCTTT

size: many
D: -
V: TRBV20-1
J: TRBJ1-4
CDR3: CSARGPVEKLFF
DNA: TGCAGTGCTAGGGGGCCGGTGGAAAAACTGTTTTTT

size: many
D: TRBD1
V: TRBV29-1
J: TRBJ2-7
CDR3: CSVGVGQGYEQYF
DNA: TGCAGCGTTGGGGTCGGACAGGGCTACGAGCAGTACTTC

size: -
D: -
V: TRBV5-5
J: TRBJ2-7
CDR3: CASSLGGQLTYEQYF
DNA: TGTGCCAGCAGCTTGGGAGGCCAGTTAACCTACGAGCAGTACTTC